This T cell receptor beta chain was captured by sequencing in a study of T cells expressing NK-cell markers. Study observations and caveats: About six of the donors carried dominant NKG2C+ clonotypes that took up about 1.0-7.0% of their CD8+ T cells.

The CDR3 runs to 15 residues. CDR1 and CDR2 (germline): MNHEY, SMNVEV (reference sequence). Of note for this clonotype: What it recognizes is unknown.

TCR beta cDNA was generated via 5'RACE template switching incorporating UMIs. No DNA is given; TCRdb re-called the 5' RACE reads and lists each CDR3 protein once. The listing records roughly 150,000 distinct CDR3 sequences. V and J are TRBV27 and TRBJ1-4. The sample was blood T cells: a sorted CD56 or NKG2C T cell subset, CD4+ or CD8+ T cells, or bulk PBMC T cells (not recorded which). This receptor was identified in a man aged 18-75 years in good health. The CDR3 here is CASSATSLFREKLFF.